This T cell receptor beta chain was identified in a study of T cell responses to AZD1222 COVID-19 vaccine. Points from the study as a whole: Without day 14 samples, only post-peak T cell repertoires were studied. Reports indicate that nearly half of spike-specific TCRs are directed at unmutated variant regions. Donors, mostly white British, included more females; clonal diversity was possibly underestimated. AZD1222 recipients seropositive at baseline numbered only six or seven.

Germline loops: CDR1 SGHNT, CDR2 YYREEE (reference sequence). The V end lost 6 bases, the J end lost 4 bases, and 16 bases lay between the germline ends. The CDR3 is 15 residues long. In its sample, this clone was seen a few times. Antigen specificity is unknown. Measured with immunoSEQ multiplex PCR; TCRdb has only the in-frame clones, and not every one. The profile shows 150,000 to 200,000 clones, less than 95% of them singletons. The chain combines TRBV5-4 with TRBJ2-2; tentatively, D is TRBD1 (6 bases). The TCR was taken from an adult in good health. Source: peripheral blood, taken on day 0 of AZD1222 vaccination. The CDR3 DNA reads TGTGCCAGCAAGACGGACAGCAGGGGCACCGGGGAGCTGTTTTTT. This gives the protein CASKTDSRGTGELFF.